A single count supports the clone carrying this TCR beta chain. The data were produced by immunoSEQ multiplex PCR, yet TCRdb's version contains in-frame clones alone and is incomplete. The sample has 150,000 to 200,000 clones; 70% to 90% are singletons. This CDR3 is built from 17 residues. This sample stems from a study of blood T cell repertoires in COVID-19. About the research overall: Sites across the United States, Italy and Spain contributed samples from acute and convalescent COVID-19.

The chain uses TRBV12-2 and TRBJ1-1. TRBV12-2 is reported as a pseudogene. This TCR came from a man between 18 and 29 years old with acute or convalescent COVID-19. Sequenced: peripheral blood. DNA for the CDR3: TGTGCAAGTCGCTTCGGATCTTTTGCCGTACCGAGGACTGAAGCTTTCTTT. This translates into CASRFGSFAVPRTEAFF.